These 19 T cell receptor beta chains share one sample of origin, sequenced in a study of regulatory T cells. Notes on the study in general: Hydrophobic residues at CDR3 positions 6 and 7 were enriched in conventional CD4+ T cells of CD3G-deficient patients.

For these TCRs, the target antigens are not known. Amplification used 52 TRBV primers and 13 TRBJ primers. Assay used: immunoSEQ multiplex PCR; TCRdb lists only in-frame clones, some missing. The data contain some 31,000 clones, roughly 92% of them singletons. The material sequenced was conventional CD4+ T cells sorted from blood. The receptor source for this set is a child aged 2 to 10 with CD3G deficiency.

This chain joins TRBV7-9 and TRBJ1-1, with D uncertain. Germline CDR1 SEHNR, CDR2 FQNEAQ (reference sequence). V dropped 1 base and J dropped 1 base, with 4 bases sitting between them. This CDR3 has 13 residues. The DNA for the CDR3 is TGTGCCAGCAGCTTAGACCAGAACACTGAAGCTTTCTTT. This translates into CASSLDQNTEAFF.

The chain carries TRBV7-9 and TRBJ2-5; 8 nucleotides line up with TRBD2. J was trimmed by 5 bases and V by 2 bases; bases with no gene match: 4. Germline CDR1 is SEHNR and CDR2 is FQNEAQ (reference sequence). The length of the CDR3 is 14 residues. In nucleotides, the CDR3 is TGTGCCAGCAGCTTAAGAGCGGGAGATGAGACCCAGTACTTC. Protein sequence: CASSLRAGDETQYF.

J is TRBJ2-1 and V is TRBV19; 10 bases fit TRBD2. The CDR3 totals 13 residues. J was trimmed by 6 bases and V by 5 bases; bases with no gene match: 1. The V gene's germline CDR1 is LNHDA and CDR2 SQIVND (reference sequence). CDR3 DNA sequence: TGTGCCAGTAGTGTAGCGGGAGGCAATGAGCAGTTCTTC. Translated: CASSVAGGNEQFF.

This chain links TRBV5-1 with TRBJ1-2, with 9 bases matching TRBD1. Losses at the gene ends were 4 bases for V and 2 bases for J; bases not matched to a gene: 9. The CDR3 runs 16 residues. CDR1 is SGHRS and CDR2 is YFSETQ in the germline V gene. The chain's CDR3 is CASSVGTGTGNYGYTF. CDR3 coding DNA: TGCGCCAGCAGCGTGGGAACCGGGACAGGGAACTATGGCTACACCTTC.

Here the CDR3 DNA reads TGTGCCAGCAGTGTTGACACCACAGATACGCAGTATTTT. This codes for CASSVDTTDTQYF. This sequence joins TRBV6-1 and TRBJ2-3; D is ambiguous. V lost 4 bases to trimming and J lost 2 bases, with 7 bases between them. The length of the CDR3 is 13 residues. CDR1 is MNHNS, CDR2 SASEGT, per germline.

The V and J genes are TRBV19 and TRBJ2-3, with TRBD2 matching 8 bases. The CDR3 has 15 residues. Trimming cost V 6 bases and J 0 bases; bases outside gene matches: 5. CDR1 is LNHDA, CDR2 SQIVND, per germline (reference sequence). CDR3: CASSTGGASTDTQYF. CDR3 sequence (DNA): TGTGCCAGTAGCACCGGGGGGGCGAGCACAGATACGCAGTATTTT.

The table lists this clone with a count of one. The CDR3 spells CASSLTGGRTGELFF. As DNA, the CDR3 is TGCGCCAGCAGCCTAACAGGGGGCCGTACCGGGGAGCTGTTTTTT. V is TRBV5-1 and J is TRBJ2-2; 9 bases agree with TRBD1. The CDR3 totals 15 residues. Germline values: CDR1 SGHRS, CDR2 YFSETQ. V shed 4 bases, J shed 5 bases, and the junction held 6 bases outside the gene matches.

This chain connects TRBV29-1 to TRBJ1-1; TRBD1 agrees at 7 bases. CDR1 and CDR2 from the germline V gene are SQVTM and ANQGSEA. V shed 6 bases and J 1 base; nucleotides not matched to a gene: 5. This CDR3 is 13 amino acids long. CDR3 sequence reads: CSVRQGWNTEAFF. CDR3 DNA: TGCAGCGTCCGACAGGGTTGGAACACTGAAGCTTTCTTT.

This clone was counted between two and nine times. J is TRBJ2-7 and V is TRBV28; possibly TRBD1 for D (6 bases). The CDR3 length is 12 residues. The V end lost 7 bases, the J end lost 6 bases, and 13 bases lay between the germline ends. Germline V CDR1 and CDR2: MDHEN, SYDVKM. In DNA, the CDR3 is TGTGCCAGCACCCACCCAGGGGCCGAGCAGTACTTC. This codes for CASTHPGAEQYF.

The chain uses TRBV28 and TRBJ2-2; a possible D gene is TRBD2 (5 bases). The V end was cut by 3 bases, the J end by 0 bases, with 11 bases between. Germline CDR1 and CDR2: MDHEN and SYDVKM. The CDR3 loop spans 16 amino acids. The CDR3 DNA reads TGTGCCAGCAGTTTCCAAGCGGTAGCGAACACCGGGGAGCTGTTTTTT. Its translation: CASSFQAVANTGELFF.

The CDR3 nucleotides are TGTGCCAGCAGCTCATGGGGTAGCGGGAGAGTGTACTTC. It codes for CASSSWGSGRVYF. V is TRBV11-2 and J is TRBJ2-7, with 9 bases that match TRBD2. CDR1 is SGHAT and CDR2 is FQNNGV in the germline V gene. V gave up 4 bases and J gave up 12 bases; unmatched junction bases: 10. This CDR3 has 13 amino acids.

The rearrangement uses TRBV28 and TRBJ1-2, with TRBD1 identical over 7 bases. J lost 1 base, V lost 6 bases, and 2 bases had no gene match. CDR1 and CDR2 (germline): MDHEN, SYDVKM. This CDR3 has 13 amino acids. The CDR3 reads CASRPGGNYGYTF. The CDR3 DNA is TGTGCCAGCAGACCAGGGGGTAACTATGGCTACACCTTC.

V usage is TRBV5-1 and J usage is TRBJ2-3, with 10 bases fitting TRBD2. The CDR3 runs 16 residues. CDR1 is SGHRS, CDR2 YFSETQ, per germline. Trimming at V came to 0 bases and at J to 1 base, leaving 2 bases not matched to a gene. The CDR3 is CASSLGTSGGTDTQYF. CDR3 sequence (DNA): TGCGCCAGCAGCTTGGGGACTAGCGGAGGCACAGATACGCAGTATTTT.

The chain couples TRBV28 to TRBJ2-7; D is possibly TRBD1 (6 bases). Per germline, CDR1 MDHEN and CDR2 SYDVKM. This CDR3 comprises 15 residues. V gave up 5 bases and J gave up 6 bases, with 20 bases separating them. CDR3 nucleotide sequence: TGTGCCAGCAGTAACCGACAGGCCAACATGGGCGAGCAGTACTTC. It codes for CASSNRQANMGEQYF.

This clone showed up just a few times. The chain's CDR3 is CASRRNNEQFF. In DNA form, the CDR3 reads TGTGCCAGCAGACGAAACAATGAGCAGTTCTTC. The chain couples TRBV6-5 to TRBJ2-1; D call uncertain. CDR1 MNHEY and CDR2 SVGAGI come from the germline V gene. This CDR3 is 11 amino acids long. With 6 bases removed from V and 5 bases from J, the gap between germline ends came to 5 bases.

This rearrangement joins TRBV7-9 to TRBJ2-6, with no clear D. CDR1 is SEHNR, CDR2 FQNEAQ, per germline (reference sequence). The ends were cut back, 4 bases at V and 0 bases at J, with 13 bases in the middle. This CDR3 is 17 amino acids long. DNA for the CDR3: TGTGCCAGCAGCTCGACTGGTGTACTCTCTGGGGCCAACGTCCTGACTTTC. This encodes CASSSTGVLSGANVLTF.

The chain has TRBV28 and TRBJ2-1; 7 bases agree with TRBD2. Germline V gives CDR1 MDHEN, CDR2 SYDVKM. CDR3 size: 19 residues. The ends lost 1 base at V and 2 bases at J; junction bases unmatched: 14. The CDR3 reads CASSLLGRVGGRAYNEQFF. The CDR3 nucleotides read TGTGCCAGCAGTTTATTGGGACGAGTTGGGGGGAGGGCCTACAATGAGCAGTTCTTC.

This clone has only one observation. This chain uses TRBV19 with TRBJ2-2; 7 bases fit TRBD2. The junction had 10 bases not matched to a gene; V was cut back by 5 bases and J by 4 bases. Germline lookup yields CDR1 LNHDA and CDR2 SQIVND (reference sequence). The CDR3 totals 16 residues. In nucleotides, the CDR3 is TGTGCCAGTAGTCCCCGCCCACTAGCGCGCACCGGGGAGCTGTTTTTT. The encoded protein is CASSPRPLARTGELFF.

The CDR3: CASMDRVQEKLFF. CDR3 DNA sequence: TGTGCCAGCATGGACAGGGTACAAGAAAAACTGTTTTTT. The V call is TRBV28, the J call TRBJ1-4; 8 bases are shared with TRBD1. V was pared by 7 bases and J by 8 bases, with 6 bases of the junction left unmatched. The germline CDR1 and CDR2 sequences are MDHEN and SYDVKM. There are 13 residues in the CDR3.